The source of this T cell receptor beta chain is a study of cytomegalovirus exposure and HLA in healthy donors. PCR involved 60 Vbeta and 13 Jbeta primers. Some clones are missing from TCRdb's copy, which holds only in-frame ones; the method was immunoSEQ multiplex PCR. The profile covers 200,000 to 250,000 clones, with less than 85% appearing a single time and 0.55% to 0.75% taken by the ten largest. There are 17 residues in the CDR3. Germline V gives CDR1 SGHRS, CDR2 YFSETQ. Trimming stripped 0 bases from V and 6 bases from J, with 20 bases between. The sample consisted of PBMCs. V gene TRBV5-1 combines with J gene TRBJ2-3, with TRBD2 as a possible D gene (6 bases). The sequence derives from a man between 18 and 29 years old in good health and CMV-seronegative. The CDR3 is CASSLAGTLASYDTQYF. CDR3 in DNA: TGCGCCAGCAGCTTGGCTGGAACCCTAGCGAGTTACGATACGCAGTATTTT.